This TCR beta chain was documented in a study of cytomegalovirus exposure and HLA in healthy donors. Whole-study results and caveats: A link between a missense DCLRE1C variant and TCR beta V- and J-gene trimming emerged from a later analysis. Most of the TCR beta V segments (in an earlier analysis) were productive either about 87% or about 30% of the time. It emerged from a later analysis that several of the most significant clusters appeared to be linked to common viral pathogens. A later analysis linked 15,000 to 20,000 TCR beta sequences to HLA alleles at 0.05 false discovery rate.

On this clone itself: Its antigen is not known.

The CDR3 is 15 amino acids. V was pared by 1 base and J by 1 base, with 10 bases between. The germline V gene has CDR1 MGHRA and CDR2 YSYEKL. PCR employed 60 Vbeta and 13 Jbeta primers. The assay was immunoSEQ multiplex PCR, and TCRdb's table has in-frame clones only and misses some. Of some 150,000 clones listed, about 64% are singletons. Input material: PBMCs. The rearrangement joins TRBV4-1 to TRBJ2-5; D might be TRBD2 (6 bases). The sequence derives from a woman aged 55-69 years in good health and CMV-seropositive. The CDR3 DNA is TGCGCCAGCAGCCAAGTTGGACTATCCCAAGAGACCCAGTACTTC. Translating gives CASSQVGLSQETQYF.